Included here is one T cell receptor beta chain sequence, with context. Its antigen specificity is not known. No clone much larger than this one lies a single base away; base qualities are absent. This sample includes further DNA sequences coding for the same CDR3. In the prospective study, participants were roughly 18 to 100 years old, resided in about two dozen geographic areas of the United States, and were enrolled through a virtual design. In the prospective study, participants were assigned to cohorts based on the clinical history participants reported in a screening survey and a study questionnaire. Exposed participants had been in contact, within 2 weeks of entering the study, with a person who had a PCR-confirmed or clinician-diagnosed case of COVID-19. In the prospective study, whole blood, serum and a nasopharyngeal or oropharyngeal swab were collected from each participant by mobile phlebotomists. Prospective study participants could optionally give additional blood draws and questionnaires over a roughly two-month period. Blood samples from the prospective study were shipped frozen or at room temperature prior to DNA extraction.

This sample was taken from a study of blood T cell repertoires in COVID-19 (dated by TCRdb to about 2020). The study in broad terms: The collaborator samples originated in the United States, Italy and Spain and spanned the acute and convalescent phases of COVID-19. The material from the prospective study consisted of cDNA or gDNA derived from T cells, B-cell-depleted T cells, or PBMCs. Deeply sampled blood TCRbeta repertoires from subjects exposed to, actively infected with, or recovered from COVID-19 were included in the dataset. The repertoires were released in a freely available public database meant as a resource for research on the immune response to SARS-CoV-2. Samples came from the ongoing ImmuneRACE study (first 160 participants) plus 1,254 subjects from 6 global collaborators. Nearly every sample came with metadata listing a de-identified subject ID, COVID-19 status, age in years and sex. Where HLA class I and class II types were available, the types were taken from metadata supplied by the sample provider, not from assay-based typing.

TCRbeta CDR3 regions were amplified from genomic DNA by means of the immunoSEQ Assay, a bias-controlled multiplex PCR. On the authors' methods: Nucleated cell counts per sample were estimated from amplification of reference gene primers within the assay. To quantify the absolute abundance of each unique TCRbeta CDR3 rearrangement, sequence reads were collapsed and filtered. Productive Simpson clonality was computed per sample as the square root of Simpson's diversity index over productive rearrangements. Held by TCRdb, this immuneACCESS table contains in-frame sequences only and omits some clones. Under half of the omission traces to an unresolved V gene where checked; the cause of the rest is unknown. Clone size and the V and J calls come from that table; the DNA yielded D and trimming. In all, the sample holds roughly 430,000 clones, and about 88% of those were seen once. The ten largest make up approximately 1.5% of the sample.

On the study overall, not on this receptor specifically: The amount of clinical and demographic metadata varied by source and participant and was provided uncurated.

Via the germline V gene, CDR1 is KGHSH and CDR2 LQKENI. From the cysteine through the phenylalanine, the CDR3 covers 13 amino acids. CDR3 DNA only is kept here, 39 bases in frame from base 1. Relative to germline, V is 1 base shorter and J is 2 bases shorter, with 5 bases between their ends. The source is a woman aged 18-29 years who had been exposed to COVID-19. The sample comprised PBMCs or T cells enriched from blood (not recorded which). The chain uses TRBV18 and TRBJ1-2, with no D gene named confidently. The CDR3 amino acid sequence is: CASSPRENYGYTF. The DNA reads TGTGCCAGCTCACCACGGGAGAACTATGGCTACACCTTC.